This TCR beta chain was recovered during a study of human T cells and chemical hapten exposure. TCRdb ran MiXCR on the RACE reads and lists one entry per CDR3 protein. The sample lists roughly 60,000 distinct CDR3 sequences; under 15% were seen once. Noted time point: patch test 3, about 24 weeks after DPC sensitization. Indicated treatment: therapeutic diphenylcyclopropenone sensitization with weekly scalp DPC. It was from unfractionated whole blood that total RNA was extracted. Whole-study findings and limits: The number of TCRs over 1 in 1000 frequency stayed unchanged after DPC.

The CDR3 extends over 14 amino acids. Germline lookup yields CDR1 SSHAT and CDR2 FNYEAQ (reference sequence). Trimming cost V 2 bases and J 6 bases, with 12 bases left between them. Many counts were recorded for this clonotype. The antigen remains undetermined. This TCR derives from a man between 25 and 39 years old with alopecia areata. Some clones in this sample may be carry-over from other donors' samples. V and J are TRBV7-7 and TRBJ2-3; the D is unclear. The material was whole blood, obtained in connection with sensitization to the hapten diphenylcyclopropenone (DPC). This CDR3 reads CASSLNTLRDTQYF. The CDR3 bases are TGTGCCAGCAGCTTAAACACCTTGCGGGATACGCAGTATTTT. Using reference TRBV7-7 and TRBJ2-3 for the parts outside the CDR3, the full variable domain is GAGVSQSPRYKVTKRGQDVTLRCDPISSHATLYWYQQALGQGPEFLTYFNYEAQPDKSGLPSDRFSAERPEGSISTLTIQRTEQRDSAMYRCASSLNTLRDTQYFGPGTRLTVL.